These T cell receptor beta chains were read from a single sample in a study of spatial heterogeneity in lung cancer. TCRdb itself ran the 5' RACE reads through MiXCR, one entry per CDR3 protein. This table has more than 2,000 distinct CDR3 sequences, 15% to 20% appearing once. The source was PBMCs, collected at surgery. The source is a male donor with early-stage non-small cell lung cancer. Both conserved end residues are trimmed from each CDR3. Size is stated for part of the rows, as once, few or many counts, or as a class when the clone is expanded.

abundance: few; v_gene: TRBV6-5; j_gene: TRBJ2-7; CDR3aa: ASSSSGSSYEQY
abundance: NA; v_gene: TRBV19; j_gene: TRBJ2-5; CDR3aa: ASSISRGKYQETQY
abundance: many; v_gene: TRBV7-2; j_gene: TRBJ2-7; CDR3aa: ASSFIGTGGPYEQY
abundance: many; v_gene: TRBV6-5; j_gene: TRBJ2-5; CDR3aa: ASRTGLKTQY
abundance: medium-sized; v_gene: TRBV6-2/TRBV6-3; j_gene: TRBJ2-3; CDR3aa: ASSPGTGSTDTQY
abundance: NA; v_gene: TRBV11-2; j_gene: TRBJ2-3; CDR3aa: ASSPVFTDTQY
abundance: medium-sized; v_gene: TRBV11-1; j_gene: TRBJ2-2; CDR3aa: ASSPGEGAESGELF
abundance: few; v_gene: TRBV5-5; j_gene: TRBJ2-5; CDR3aa: ASSLDATLQETQY
abundance: NA; v_gene: TRBV7-9; j_gene: TRBJ2-1; CDR3aa: ASSLGVEQF
abundance: many; v_gene: TRBV28; j_gene: TRBJ2-1; CDR3aa: ASSLSTSGASYNEQF
abundance: few; v_gene: TRBV29-1; j_gene: TRBJ1-1; CDR3aa: SVVSQGTTNTEAF
abundance: NA; v_gene: TRBV7-9; j_gene: TRBJ2-5; CDR3aa: ASSPPGQGQETQY
abundance: NA; v_gene: TRBV7-9; j_gene: TRBJ2-7; CDR3aa: ASSPFHGSYEQY
abundance: NA; v_gene: TRBV29-1; j_gene: TRBJ2-3; CDR3aa: SGPLAGRDTQY
abundance: few; v_gene: TRBV5-6; j_gene: TRBJ2-3; CDR3aa: ASSLAWIGADTQY
abundance: medium-sized; v_gene: TRBV4-1; j_gene: TRBJ2-3; CDR3aa: ASSQRLRGGRSDTQY
abundance: few; v_gene: TRBV10-3; j_gene: TRBJ2-2; CDR3aa: AISEIGGHLNTGELF
abundance: NA; v_gene: TRBV27; j_gene: TRBJ2-3; CDR3aa: ASRDLTDTQY
abundance: medium-sized; v_gene: TRBV3-1; j_gene: TRBJ2-5; CDR3aa: ASSRPRPKETQY
abundance: NA; v_gene: TRBV2; j_gene: TRBJ2-6; CDR3aa: ASSASISGANVLT
abundance: medium-sized; v_gene: TRBV27; j_gene: TRBJ2-7; CDR3aa: ASSYRGPGEQY
abundance: large; v_gene: TRBV7-2; j_gene: TRBJ2-3; CDR3aa: ASSTGLAGNRRDTQY
abundance: medium-sized; v_gene: TRBV7-6; j_gene: TRBJ2-7; CDR3aa: ASSLGGPVTVNEQY
abundance: many; v_gene: TRBV5-8; j_gene: TRBJ2-7; CDR3aa: ASSFSSSWFYLSYEQY
abundance: NA; v_gene: TRBV14; j_gene: TRBJ2-1; CDR3aa: ASSQDFRTSGRSGCNEQF
abundance: medium-sized; v_gene: TRBV29-1; j_gene: TRBJ2-3; CDR3aa: SGVQDTQY
abundance: medium-sized; v_gene: TRBV18; j_gene: TRBJ2-7; CDR3aa: ASSPPGQRTYEQY
abundance: medium-sized; v_gene: TRBV27; j_gene: TRBJ2-2; CDR3aa: ASSTYRGEGVGELF
abundance: medium-sized; v_gene: TRBV12-3/TRBV12-4; j_gene: TRBJ2-4; CDR3aa: ASSLTQPGASDIQY
abundance: once; v_gene: TRBV12-3/TRBV12-4; j_gene: TRBJ2-7; CDR3aa: ASSFYGTGDSEQY
abundance: many; v_gene: TRBV6-2/TRBV6-3; j_gene: TRBJ1-5; CDR3aa: ASSYRDRGLGSYSNQPQH
abundance: many; v_gene: TRBV6-5; j_gene: TRBJ2-7; CDR3aa: ASSSQGQGYEQY
abundance: large; v_gene: TRBV7-9; j_gene: TRBJ1-3; CDR3aa: ASSGSDGSSGNTIY
abundance: medium-sized; v_gene: TRBV6-6; j_gene: TRBJ2-5; CDR3aa: ASSYSGGAKETQY
abundance: few; v_gene: TRBV6-2/TRBV6-3; j_gene: TRBJ2-5; CDR3aa: ASSYSPETQY
abundance: NA; v_gene: TRBV2; j_gene: TRBJ2-7; CDR3aa: ASSDIAQYEQY
abundance: NA; v_gene: TRBV15; j_gene: TRBJ2-3; CDR3aa: ATSRRTSGLADTQY
abundance: medium-sized; v_gene: TRBV20-1; j_gene: TRBJ2-3; CDR3aa: SAGGGTDTQY
abundance: NA; v_gene: TRBV19; j_gene: TRBJ2-1; CDR3aa: ASLSGGPLGEQF
abundance: NA; v_gene: TRBV30; j_gene: TRBJ2-1; CDR3aa: AWESGVQSYNEQF
abundance: many; v_gene: TRBV9; j_gene: TRBJ2-2; CDR3aa: ASSVETGATGELF
abundance: NA; v_gene: TRBV20-1; j_gene: TRBJ2-1; CDR3aa: SATRPLATEYNEQF
abundance: medium-sized; v_gene: TRBV7-7; j_gene: TRBJ1-1; CDR3aa: ASSLMRGTEAF
abundance: NA; v_gene: TRBV20-1; j_gene: TRBJ2-1; CDR3aa: SARNGLAGLSYNEQF
abundance: medium-sized; v_gene: TRBV2; j_gene: TRBJ2-2; CDR3aa: ASRRLAGASNTGELF
abundance: few; v_gene: TRBV19; j_gene: TRBJ2-2; CDR3aa: ASSIFPGTYTGELF
abundance: large; v_gene: TRBV3-1; j_gene: TRBJ1-2; CDR3aa: ASSQGRRNRDGNYGYT
abundance: NA; v_gene: TRBV19; j_gene: TRBJ2-1; CDR3aa: ASKTGDSYNEQF
abundance: NA; v_gene: TRBV28; j_gene: TRBJ2-7; CDR3aa: ASRQDYEQY
abundance: medium-sized; v_gene: TRBV7-2; j_gene: TRBJ2-2; CDR3aa: ASKVGQGAPGELF
abundance: NA; v_gene: TRBV19; j_gene: TRBJ1-1; CDR3aa: ASSENRDTEAF
abundance: NA; v_gene: TRBV12-3/TRBV12-4; j_gene: TRBJ2-2; CDR3aa: ASRFSRTTGELF
abundance: NA; v_gene: TRBV9; j_gene: TRBJ2-3; CDR3aa: ASSVTRDQDTDTQY
abundance: NA; v_gene: TRBV13; j_gene: TRBJ2-2; CDR3aa: ASSLQGSGELF
abundance: medium-sized; v_gene: TRBV5-1; j_gene: TRBJ2-1; CDR3aa: ASSLQTTSYNEQF